Following are 18 T cell receptor beta chains from one sample sequenced in a study of blood T cell repertoires in COVID-19. TCRdb's table, derived via immunoSEQ multiplex PCR, lists solely in-frame clones and lacks some. Counted here are over 110,000 clones, 65% to 90% occurring once; the ten biggest clones make up more than 8%. Input material: peripheral blood. Receptor source: a human donor in a cohort sampled during active COVID-19.

The chain joins TRBV5-1 to TRBJ2-3, with D uncertain. Trimming cost V 1 base and J 4 bases, with 10 bases left between them. CDR3 length: 14 residues. Germline values: CDR1 SGHRS, CDR2 YFSETQ. The CDR3 reads CASSLSPSADTQYF. The DNA for the CDR3 is TGCGCCAGCAGCTTGTCCCCTAGTGCAGATACGCAGTATTTT. The full variable domain, with the rest looked up from reference TRBV5-1 and TRBJ2-3, is KAGVTQTPRYLIKTRGQQVTLSCSPISGHRSVSWYQQTPGQGLQFLFEYFSETQRNKGNFPGRFSGRQFSNSRSEMNVSTLELGDSALYLCASSLSPSADTQYFGPGTRLTVL.

The rearrangement uses TRBV6-2 or TRBV6-3 and TRBJ2-7; 10 bases line up with TRBD1. In germline, CDR1 is MNHEY, CDR2 SVGEGT. V shed 5 bases and J 1 base; nucleotides not matched to a gene: 5. The CDR3 length is 15 residues. The CDR3 nucleotides read TGTGCCAGCAGTACACGGGACAGGGGATCCTACGAGCAGTACTTC. Its translation is CASSTRDRGSYEQYF.

The chain combines TRBV7-9 with TRBJ1-2; D unresolved. The germline V and J ends were trimmed by 5 bases and 8 bases, with 15 bases remaining between them. The CDR3 length is 13 residues. Germline CDR1 and CDR2: SEHNR and FQNEAQ (reference sequence). The CDR3 loop reads CASSPTEGGGYTF. DNA for the CDR3: TGTGCCAGCAGCCCCACCGAGGGCGGAGGCTACACCTTC.

This clone was recorded only once. The genes are TRBV6-5 and TRBJ1-6, with D perhaps TRBD1 (5 bases). CDR3 length: 15 amino acids. V was cut by 4 bases and J by 4 bases, with 11 bases left in between. Germline CDR1 is MNHEY and CDR2 is SVGAGI. The CDR3 spells CASSLGGIYNSPLHF. The CDR3 DNA sequence: TGTGCCAGCAGTTTGGGGGGGATTTATAATTCACCCCTCCACTTT.

The gene calls are TRBV3-1 (or the pseudogene TRBV3-2) and TRBJ1-2; no clear D gene. The CDR3 has 14 residues. The V gene lost 6 bases and the J gene lost 2 bases, with 13 bases spanning the gap. Germline-derived CDR1 and CDR2 are LGHDT and YNNKEL (reference sequence). Here the CDR3 DNA reads TGTGCCAGCAGTAGGGAGTACACGAACTATGGCTACACCTTC. It is translated as CASSREYTNYGYTF.

The V and J genes are TRBV7-9 and TRBJ2-7; D may be TRBD2 (6 bases). Germline V gives CDR1 SEHNR, CDR2 FQNEAQ (reference sequence). Trimming left V 5 bases short and J 3 bases short, with 14 bases between. The CDR3 sequence is 14 residues long. The CDR3 bases are TGTGCCAGCAGCGGGGGACTCCAAGGCTACGAGCAGTACTTC. Amino acid sequence: CASSGGLQGYEQYF.

This clone was recorded only once. The rearrangement links TRBV11-2 to TRBJ2-5, with D possibly TRBD2 on 6 matching bases. Germline V gene sequence: CDR1 SGHAT, CDR2 FQNNGV. Trimming removed 8 bases at V and 0 bases at J, with 10 bases between. The CDR3 covers 13 residues. CDR3 amino acids: CASAGGYQETQYF. CDR3 coding DNA: TGTGCCAGCGCAGGAGGGTACCAAGAGACCCAGTACTTC.

J is TRBJ2-5 and V is TRBV28; 7 bases match TRBD1. Germline-derived CDR1 and CDR2 are MDHEN and SYDVKM. This CDR3 comprises 13 residues. V shed 6 bases, J shed 4 bases, and the junction held 5 bases outside the gene matches. For the CDR3, the DNA is TGTGCCAGCAGGATGACAGGGTCAGAGACCCAGTACTTC. Translation gives CASRMTGSETQYF.

The chain uses TRBV18 and TRBJ2-7, with D possibly TRBD1 on 5 matching bases. The V gene's germline CDR1 is KGHSH and CDR2 LQKENI. The germline V and J ends were trimmed by 2 bases and 0 bases, with 11 bases remaining between them. The CDR3 has 15 amino acids. The CDR3 is CASSPFTGGSYEQYF. The CDR3 DNA reads as TGTGCCAGCTCACCATTTACAGGTGGCTCCTACGAGCAGTACTTC.

This chain connects TRBV3-1 (or the pseudogene TRBV3-2) to TRBJ2-7, with 8 bases that match TRBD2. The CDR3 extends over 16 amino acids. Trimming at V came to 3 bases and at J to 7 bases, leaving 14 bases not matched to a gene. Germline loops: CDR1 LGHDT, CDR2 YNNKEL (reference sequence). CDR3 sequence (DNA): TGTGCCAGCAGCCAGGGGACTAGTCGGATGACTAGGGAGCAGTACTTC. Its protein product is CASSQGTSRMTREQYF.

V and J are TRBV7-2 and TRBJ2-7; 8 bases are shared with TRBD2. The V gene end was trimmed by 0 bases and the J gene end by 9 bases; junction bases not matched to a gene: 4. This CDR3 is built from 13 residues. Per the germline V gene, CDR1 is SGHTA and CDR2 is FQGNSA. CDR3 in DNA: TGTGCCAGCAGCTTAGCCGGGACTAGGGTGCAGTACTTC. Its translation: CASSLAGTRVQYF. Based on the CDR3 plus reference TRBV7-2 and TRBJ2-7, the full variable domain is GAGVSQSPSNKVTEKGKDVELRCDPISGHTALYWYRQSLGQGLEFLIYFQGNSAPDKSGLPSDRFSAERTGGSVSTLTIQRTQQEDSAVYLCASSLAGTRVQYFGPGTRLTVT.

The CDR3 loop reads CASYRDIHNEQFF. DNA of the CDR3: TGCGCCAGTTACCGGGACATACACAATGAGCAGTTCTTC. V usage is TRBV5-1 and J usage is TRBJ2-1; a possible D gene is TRBD1 (6 bases). This CDR3 is built from 13 residues. From germline, CDR1 is SGHRS and CDR2 YFSETQ. V gave up 8 bases and J gave up 5 bases, with 14 bases separating them.

This clone showed up just a few times. The J gene is TRBJ2-5, the V gene TRBV9; 8 bases are a match to TRBD2. The V gene end was trimmed by 3 bases and the J gene end by 4 bases; junction bases not matched to a gene: 11. The CDR3 runs to 16 residues. Germline loops: CDR1 SGDLS, CDR2 YYNGEE. CDR3 region: CASSDTLADQGETQYF. The CDR3 nucleotides are TGTGCCAGCAGCGATACACTAGCGGACCAGGGAGAGACCCAGTACTTC.

The chain recombines TRBV19 with TRBJ2-1; 9 positions agree with TRBD1. J was trimmed by 2 bases and V by 5 bases; bases with no gene match: 4. Germline CDR1 LNHDA, CDR2 SQIVND (reference sequence). CDR3 length: 15 amino acids. For the CDR3, the DNA is TGTGCCAGTAGTCCGGGGGACAGGGCCTACAATGAGCAGTTCTTC. Protein: CASSPGDRAYNEQFF.

The chain has TRBV19 and TRBJ2-5; 11 bases line up with TRBD2. Trimming at V came to 8 bases and at J to 0 bases, leaving 11 bases not matched to a gene. There are 17 residues in the CDR3. Germline-derived CDR1 and CDR2 are LNHDA and SQIVND (reference sequence). CDR3 coding DNA: TGTGCCAGTCCGAAGGAGGCTAGCGGGAGGCACCAAGAGACCCAGTACTTC. The encoded protein is CASPKEASGRHQETQYF.

The genes are TRBV9 and TRBJ2-2; 10 nucleotides agree with TRBD2. CDR1 is SGDLS, CDR2 YYNGEE, per germline. The junction had 4 bases not matched to a gene; V was cut back by 1 base and J by 4 bases. This CDR3 contains 16 residues. DNA of the CDR3: TGTGCCAGCAGCGTAACTAGCGGGACGGGCACCGGGGAGCTGTTTTTT. Its translation is CASSVTSGTGTGELFF.

There are a few counts of this clone. The chain carries TRBV27 and TRBJ2-3; 16 bases are shared with TRBD2. Germline CDR1 MNHEY, CDR2 SMNVEV (reference sequence). The junction had 9 bases not matched to a gene; V was cut back by 4 bases and J by 2 bases. The CDR3 loop spans 19 amino acids. The DNA of the CDR3 is TGTGCCAGCAGTTGGGCGGGACTAGCGGGAGGGTCCCTCACAGATACGCAGTATTTT. Translation: CASSWAGLAGGSLTDTQYF.

The rearrangement joins TRBV11-2 to TRBJ1-2, with D unresolved. Trimming removed 0 bases from V and 4 bases from J, with 6 bases in between. Germline V lookup: CDR1 SGHAT, CDR2 FQNNGV. The CDR3 covers 13 residues. CDR3 in DNA: TGTGCCAGCAGCTTAGATCAGGTCTATGGCTACACCTTC. This codes for CASSLDQVYGYTF.